This T cell receptor (beta chain) appears in the sequencing data of a study of OX40 agonist ivuxolimab in advanced cancers. Study-level background: Prior anti-PD-1, anti-PD-L1 or anti-CTLA-4 therapy was allowed; approximately 41% had some.

Findings and limits, study-wide: Dose levels from 0.1 to 3.0 mg/kg saw CD4+ and CD8+ blood T cells expand clonally by week 6. Partial responders dosed at 0.1-3.0 mg/kg displayed clonal expansion ranking among the lowest.

The assay was immunoSEQ multiplex PCR, and TCRdb's table has in-frame clones only and misses some. The table lists roughly 110,000 clones, about nine tenths of them singletons. This CDR3 has 15 amino acids. Trimming removed 3 bases at V and 0 bases at J, with 10 bases between. Germline CDR1 and CDR2: SGDLS and YYNGEE. A word on this clone: The antigen is unknown.

Systemic immunosuppression or autoimmune disease history was grounds to exclude patients. The chain couples TRBV9 to TRBJ1-3; no reliable D call. The specimen was CD4+ or CD8+ T cells sorted from blood, collected in a trial of the OX40 agonist ivuxolimab. The source of this sequence is an adult with an advanced solid tumor such as melanoma, head and neck, liver or kidney cancer. CDR3 DNA sequence: TGTGCCAGCAGCGGCGGTGGTCTCTCTGGAAACACCATATATTTT. It specifies CASSGGGLSGNTIYF.